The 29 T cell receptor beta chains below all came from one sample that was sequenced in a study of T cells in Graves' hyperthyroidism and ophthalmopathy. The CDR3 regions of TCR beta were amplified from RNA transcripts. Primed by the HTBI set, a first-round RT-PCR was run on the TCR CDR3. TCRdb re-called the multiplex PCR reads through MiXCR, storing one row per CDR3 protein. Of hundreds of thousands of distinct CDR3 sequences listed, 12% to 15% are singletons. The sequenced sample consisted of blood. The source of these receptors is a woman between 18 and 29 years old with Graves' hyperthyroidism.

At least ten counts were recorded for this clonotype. The CDR3 DNA reads as TGTGCCAGCTCAGCCGGGACAACTAATGAAAAACTGTTTTTT. Translating it yields CASSAGTTNEKLFF. This rearrangement joins TRBV18 to TRBJ1-4; D unclear. From germline, CDR1 is KGHSH and CDR2 LQKENI. The CDR3 is made up of 14 amino acids. V was trimmed by 5 bases and J by 0 bases, leaving 7 bases between them.

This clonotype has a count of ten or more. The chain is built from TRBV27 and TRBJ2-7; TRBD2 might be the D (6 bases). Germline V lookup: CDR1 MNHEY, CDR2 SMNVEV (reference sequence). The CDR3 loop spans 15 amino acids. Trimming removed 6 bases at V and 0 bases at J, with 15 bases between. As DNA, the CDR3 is TGTGCCAGCAGGGGGGGACTGCGAAACTCCTACGAGCAGTACTTC. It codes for CASRGGLRNSYEQYF.

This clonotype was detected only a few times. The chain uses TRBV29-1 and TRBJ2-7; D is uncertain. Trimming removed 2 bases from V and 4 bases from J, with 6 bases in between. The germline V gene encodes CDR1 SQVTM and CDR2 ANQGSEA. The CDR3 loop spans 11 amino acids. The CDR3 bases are TGCAGCGTTGAACGAGGATACGAGCAGTACTTC. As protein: CSVERGYEQYF.

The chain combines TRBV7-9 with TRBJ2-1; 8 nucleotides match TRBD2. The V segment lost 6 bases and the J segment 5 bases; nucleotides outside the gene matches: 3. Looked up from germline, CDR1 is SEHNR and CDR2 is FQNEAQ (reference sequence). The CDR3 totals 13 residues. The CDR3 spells CASRPGGDNEQFF. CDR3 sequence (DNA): TGTGCCAGCAGACCCGGGGGGGACAATGAGCAGTTCTTC.

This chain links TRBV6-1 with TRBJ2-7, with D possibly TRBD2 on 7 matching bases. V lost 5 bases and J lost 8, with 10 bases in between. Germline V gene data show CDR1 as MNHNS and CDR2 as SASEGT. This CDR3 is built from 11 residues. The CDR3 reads CASSRGAKQYF. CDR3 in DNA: TGTGCCAGCAGTCGGGGGGCCAAGCAGTACTTC.

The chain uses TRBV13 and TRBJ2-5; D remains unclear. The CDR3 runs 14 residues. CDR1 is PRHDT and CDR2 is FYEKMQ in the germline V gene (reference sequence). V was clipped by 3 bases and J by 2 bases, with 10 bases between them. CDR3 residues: CASSLSKPQETQYF. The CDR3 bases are TGTGCCAGCAGCTTGAGCAAACCTCAAGAGACCCAGTACTTC.

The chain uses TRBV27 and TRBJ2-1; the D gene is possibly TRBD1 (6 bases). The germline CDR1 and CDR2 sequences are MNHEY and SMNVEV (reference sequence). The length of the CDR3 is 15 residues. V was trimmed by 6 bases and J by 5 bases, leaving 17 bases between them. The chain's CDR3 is CASSPYRTVHNEQFF. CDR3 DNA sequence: TGTGCCAGCAGCCCCTACAGGACAGTACACAATGAGCAGTTCTTC.

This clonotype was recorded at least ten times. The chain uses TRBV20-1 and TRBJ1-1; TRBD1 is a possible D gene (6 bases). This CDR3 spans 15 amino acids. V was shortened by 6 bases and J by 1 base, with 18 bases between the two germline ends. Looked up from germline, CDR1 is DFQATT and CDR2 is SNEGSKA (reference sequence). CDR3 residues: CSAKKGRTANTEAFF. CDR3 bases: TGCAGTGCAAAGAAGGGAAGGACAGCGAACACTGAAGCTTTCTTT.

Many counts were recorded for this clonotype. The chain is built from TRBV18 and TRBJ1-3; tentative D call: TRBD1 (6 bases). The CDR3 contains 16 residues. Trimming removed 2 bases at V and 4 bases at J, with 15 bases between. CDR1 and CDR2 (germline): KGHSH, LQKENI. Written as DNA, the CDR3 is TGTGCCAGCTCACCAGTGACCGCCAGGGGAGGAAACACCATATATTTT. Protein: CASSPVTARGGNTIYF.

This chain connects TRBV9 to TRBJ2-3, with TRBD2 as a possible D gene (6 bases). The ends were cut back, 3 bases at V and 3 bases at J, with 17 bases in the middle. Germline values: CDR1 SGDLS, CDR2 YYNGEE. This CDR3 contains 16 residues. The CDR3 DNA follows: TGTGCCAGCAGCGCAGACCTAGGAGGGGCGACAGATACGCAGTATTTT. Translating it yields CASSADLGGATDTQYF.

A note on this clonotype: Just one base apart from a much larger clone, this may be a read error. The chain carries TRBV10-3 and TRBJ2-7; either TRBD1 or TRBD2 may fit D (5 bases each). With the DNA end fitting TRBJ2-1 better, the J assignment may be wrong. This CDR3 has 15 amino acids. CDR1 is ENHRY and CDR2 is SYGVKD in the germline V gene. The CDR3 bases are TGTGCCATCAGTGACGGACGGGACCAGGCCTACGAGCAGTTCTTC. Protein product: CAISDGRDQAYEQFF.

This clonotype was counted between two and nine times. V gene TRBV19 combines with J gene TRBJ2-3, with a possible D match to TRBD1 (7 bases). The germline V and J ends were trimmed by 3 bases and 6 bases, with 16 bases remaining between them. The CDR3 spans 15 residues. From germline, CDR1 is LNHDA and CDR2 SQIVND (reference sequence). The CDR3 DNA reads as TGTGCCAGTAGTATGCCGGGCAGGGGGGACGATACGCAGTATTTT. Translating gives CASSMPGRGDDTQYF.

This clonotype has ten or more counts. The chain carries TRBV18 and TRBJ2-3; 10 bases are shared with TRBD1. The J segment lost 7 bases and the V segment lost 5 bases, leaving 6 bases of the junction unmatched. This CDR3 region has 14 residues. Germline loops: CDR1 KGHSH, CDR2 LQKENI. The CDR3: CASSMTGGANTQYF. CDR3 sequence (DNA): TGTGCCAGCTCAATGACAGGGGGCGCAAATACGCAGTATTTT.

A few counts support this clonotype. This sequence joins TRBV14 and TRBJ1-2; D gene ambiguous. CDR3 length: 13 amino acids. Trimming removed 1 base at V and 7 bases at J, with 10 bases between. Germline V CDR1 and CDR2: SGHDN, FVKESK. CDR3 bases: TGTGCCAGCAGCCAAGGATTAGGATTTGGCTACACCTTC. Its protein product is CASSQGLGFGYTF.

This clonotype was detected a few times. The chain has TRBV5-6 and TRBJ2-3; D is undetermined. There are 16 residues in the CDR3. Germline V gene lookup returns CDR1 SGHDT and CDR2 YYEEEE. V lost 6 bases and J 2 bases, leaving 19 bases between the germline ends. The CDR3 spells CASNPRGSWATDTQYF. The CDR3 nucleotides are TGTGCCAGCAATCCCCGTGGCAGTTGGGCCACAGATACGCAGTATTTT.

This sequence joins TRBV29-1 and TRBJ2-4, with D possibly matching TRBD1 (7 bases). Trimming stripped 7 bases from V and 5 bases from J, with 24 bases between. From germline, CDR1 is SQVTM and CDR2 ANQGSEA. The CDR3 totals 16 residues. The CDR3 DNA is TGCAGCGGTGGAGGGCGAACAGGGGAGAGAGAAAACATTCAGTACTTC. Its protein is CSGGGRTGERENIQYF.

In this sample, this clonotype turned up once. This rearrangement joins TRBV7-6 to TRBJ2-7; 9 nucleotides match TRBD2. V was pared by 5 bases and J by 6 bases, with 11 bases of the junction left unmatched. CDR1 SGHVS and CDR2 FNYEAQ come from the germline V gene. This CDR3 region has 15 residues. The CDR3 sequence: CASSPREGPGAEQYF. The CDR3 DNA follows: TGTGCCAGCAGCCCGCGGGAGGGCCCGGGCGCCGAGCAGTACTTC.

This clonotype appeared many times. The CDR3 region is CASSEGGAGLYEQYF. DNA for the CDR3: TGTGCCAGCAGTGAAGGGGGGGCAGGGTTGTACGAGCAGTACTTC. The chain joins TRBV2 to TRBJ2-7; tentatively, D is TRBD1 or TRBD2 (6 bases each). Germline V gene lookup returns CDR1 SNHLY and CDR2 FYNNEI. This CDR3 has 15 residues. The V end lost 1 base, the J end lost 4 bases, and 14 bases lay between the germline ends.

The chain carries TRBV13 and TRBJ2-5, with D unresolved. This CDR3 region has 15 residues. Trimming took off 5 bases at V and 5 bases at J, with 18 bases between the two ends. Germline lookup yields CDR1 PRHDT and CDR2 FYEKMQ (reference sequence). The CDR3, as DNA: TGTGCCAGCAGCGTAGACTGGCTGCCCGGGGAGACCCAGTACTTC. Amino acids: CASSVDWLPGETQYF.

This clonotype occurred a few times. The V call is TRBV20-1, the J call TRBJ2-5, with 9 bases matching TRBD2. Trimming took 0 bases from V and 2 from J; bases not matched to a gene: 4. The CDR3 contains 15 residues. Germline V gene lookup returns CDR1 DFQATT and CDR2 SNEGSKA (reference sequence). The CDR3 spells CSARDPAGGQETQYF. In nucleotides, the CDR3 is TGCAGTGCTAGAGACCCTGCGGGAGGGCAAGAGACCCAGTACTTC.

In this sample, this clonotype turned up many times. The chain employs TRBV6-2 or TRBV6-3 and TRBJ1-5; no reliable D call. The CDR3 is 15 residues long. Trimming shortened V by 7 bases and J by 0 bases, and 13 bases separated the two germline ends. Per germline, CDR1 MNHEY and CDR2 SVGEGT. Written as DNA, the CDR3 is TGTGCCAGCACTTATCGTCGGGGTAGCAATCAGCCCCAGCATTTT. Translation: CASTYRRGSNQPQHF.

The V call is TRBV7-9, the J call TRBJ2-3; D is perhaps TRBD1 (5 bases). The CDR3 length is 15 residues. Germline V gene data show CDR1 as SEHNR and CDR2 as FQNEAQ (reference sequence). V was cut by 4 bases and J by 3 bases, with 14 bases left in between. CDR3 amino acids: CASSSQRAGTDTQYF. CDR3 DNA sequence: TGTGCCAGCAGCTCTCAGAGAGCAGGGACAGATACGCAGTATTTT.

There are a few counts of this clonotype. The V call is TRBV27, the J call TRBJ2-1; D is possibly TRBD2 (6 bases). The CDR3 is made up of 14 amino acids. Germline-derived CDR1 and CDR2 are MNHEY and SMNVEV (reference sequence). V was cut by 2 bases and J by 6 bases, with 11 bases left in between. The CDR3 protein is CASSLRREFNEQFF. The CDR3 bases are TGTGCCAGCAGTTTACGCCGGGAGTTCAATGAGCAGTTCTTC.

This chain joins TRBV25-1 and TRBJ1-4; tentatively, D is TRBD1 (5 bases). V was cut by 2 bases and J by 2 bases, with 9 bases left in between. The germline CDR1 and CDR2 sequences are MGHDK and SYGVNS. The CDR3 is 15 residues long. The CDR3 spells CASSEPGRTNEKLFF. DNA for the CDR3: TGTGCCAGCAGTGAACCGGGACGGACTAATGAAAAACTGTTTTTT.

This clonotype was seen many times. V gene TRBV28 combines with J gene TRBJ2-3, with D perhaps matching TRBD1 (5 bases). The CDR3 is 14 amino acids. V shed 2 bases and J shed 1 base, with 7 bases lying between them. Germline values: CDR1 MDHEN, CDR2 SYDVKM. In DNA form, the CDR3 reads TGTGCCAGCAGTTTACCAGGGCGCACAGATACGCAGTATTTT. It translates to CASSLPGRTDTQYF.

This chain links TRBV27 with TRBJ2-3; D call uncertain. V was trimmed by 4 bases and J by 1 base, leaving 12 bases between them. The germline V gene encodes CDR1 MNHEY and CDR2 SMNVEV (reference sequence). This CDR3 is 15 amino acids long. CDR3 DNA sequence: TGTGCCAGCAGTTCAAATTATCAAGGCACAGATACGCAGTATTTT. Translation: CASSSNYQGTDTQYF.

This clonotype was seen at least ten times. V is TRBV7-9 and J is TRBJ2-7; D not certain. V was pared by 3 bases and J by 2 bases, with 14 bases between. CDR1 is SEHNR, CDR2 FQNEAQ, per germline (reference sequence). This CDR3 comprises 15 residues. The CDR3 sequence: CASSFSPSPTYEQYF. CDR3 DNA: TGTGCCAGCAGCTTTTCTCCCAGTCCGACCTACGAGCAGTACTTC.

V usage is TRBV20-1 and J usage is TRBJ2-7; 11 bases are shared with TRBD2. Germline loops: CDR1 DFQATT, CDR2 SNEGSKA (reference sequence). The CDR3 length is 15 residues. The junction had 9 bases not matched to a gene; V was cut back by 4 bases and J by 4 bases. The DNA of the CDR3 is TGCAGTGCTATTTTTAGCGGGAGGGCCCGGTACGAGCAGTACTTC. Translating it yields CSAIFSGRARYEQYF.

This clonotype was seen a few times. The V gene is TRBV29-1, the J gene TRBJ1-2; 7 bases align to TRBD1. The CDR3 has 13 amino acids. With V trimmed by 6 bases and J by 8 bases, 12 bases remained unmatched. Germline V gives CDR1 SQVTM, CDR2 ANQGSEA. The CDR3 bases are TGCAGCGTCCCCTGGCAGGGGGGACGCGGCTACACCTTC. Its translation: CSVPWQGGRGYTF.